This TCR beta chain was identified in a study of cytomegalovirus exposure and HLA in healthy donors (dated by TCRdb to about 2017). Context from the whole study: An earlier analysis of roughly 630 of the donors reported about 250 Gb of sequence data and 117 million unique TCR beta sequences from some 180 million T cells. Roughly 300 gigabases of sequencing data and 78 million or so unique TCR sequences were included in an early release covering about 600 HLA-typed donors. Of the approximately 400 genotyped donors, 65% to 90% fell in the genetic ancestry cluster associated with self-reported Caucasian donors. The study aimed to test whether cataloging public T cell receptors could reveal signatures of past pathogen exposure. The study profiled the T cell repertoires of under 850 subjects by immunosequencing and related them to cytomegalovirus serostatus. In addition to the first cohort of around 670 subjects, a separate validation cohort of around 110 different subjects was used. To predict cytomegalovirus infection status, the study brought together high-throughput TCR immunosequencing, statistical association of individual TCRs with disease status, and machine learning. A later analysis re-examined previously published TCR beta repertoires from several hundred donors and added high-resolution HLA genotyping to investigate patterns of TCR occurrence. In the later analysis, no new phenotypic data were used to find candidate immune exposures; instead, reliance was placed on TCR beta sequences and their occurrence across donors. To decide whether each TCR beta V gene segment behaved as functional or pseudogenic, an earlier analysis of some 600 of the donors relied on high-throughput TCR beta sequencing. Donor age, sex, ethnicity and CMV serostatus were collected together with the repertoire data. In a later genetic analysis, genome-wide SNP genotypes for 398 of the 666 donors were used, and that subset was treated as a discovery cohort. All discovery cohort repertoires had been generated using a single sequencing platform. HLA typing included class I and class II loci at four-digit resolution. Typing coverage varied by locus: about 620-630 donors for A, B, C, DRB1 and DQB1; about 520 for DQA1; 606 for DPA1; 400 to 480 for DPB1. Four to six DR-DQ haplotypes were handled as single units for association and clustering, since linkage in the cohort was strong. Among some 400 genotyped donors of the cohort, an average of approximately 240,000 unique TCR beta nucleotide sequences was sequenced per donor, of which approximately 19% were non-productive.

Including the terminal cysteine and phenylalanine, the CDR3 comprises 12 residues. Just CDR3 DNA is preserved here, 36 bases in frame from base 1. Based on the germline V gene, the CDR1 and CDR2 sequences are MNHEY and SVGAGI. V and J are truncated by 6 bases and 5 bases respectively, leaving an intervening sequence of 9 bases. The library came from the immunoSEQ multiplex PCR assay. A mixture of 60 forward primers for TCR Vbeta segments and 13 reverse primers for TCR Jbeta segments was used in the multiplex PCR. Amplification of the CDR3 region of rearranged TCR beta genes was performed with a multiplex PCR assay on genomic DNA. The Illumina HiSeq System was used to sequence the amplified TCR beta libraries as 87-base-pair reads. The authors' analysis ran thus. A later analysis counted approximately 76 million unique TCR beta chains across the roughly 700 repertoires, and some 11 million of these chains were shared by at least two donors. To remove PCR and sequencing errors, raw reads were error-corrected and collapsed into unique sequences using a nearest-neighbor algorithm that merged closely related sequences. To assign V, D and J gene segments, CDR3 sequences were aligned to IMGT reference sequences. For a sequence to be retained, at least a six-nucleotide match to both a V gene segment and a J gene segment was required. A rearrangement counted as productive if the CDR3 had no stop codons and remained in frame with V and J, and every other rearrangement counted as non-productive. Following IMGT convention, CDR3 was defined as the stretch from the second conserved V-encoded cysteine up to the conserved J-encoded phenylalanine. In an earlier analysis of more than 550 of the donors, sequences lacking an unambiguous match to a single V gene segment were excluded. An earlier analysis of over 450 of the donors classified V segments as functional when productive rearrangements were above 56.7% and as segregating when the standard deviation between donors was above 5%. A statistical classification framework was built to diagnose cytomegalovirus status from the catalog of TCR beta chain sequences. In a later analysis, TCR nucleotide sequences were compared against IMGT/GENE-DB human TR gene sequences so that V and J genes could be assigned. Using the TCRdist pipeline, a later analysis assigned CDR3 sequences along with most-parsimonious VDJ recombination scenarios. A later analysis defined each TCR beta chain by its CDR3 amino acid sequence plus V-gene family, and excluded reads lacking a unique V-gene family. A later analysis removed 600 or so highly shared, low-generation-probability nucleotide sequences to deal with suspected cross-contamination and a sequencing artifact. In a later analysis, a clonal expansion index was calculated for each public chain from normalized within-repertoire ranks of inferred template counts. In a later analysis, generation probabilities were computed with a VDJ recombination model fitted to out-of-frame rearrangements, and the resulting probabilities were checked against IGoR. In a later analysis, TCR-TCR, TCR-HLA and TCR-CMV co-occurrence was scored with hypergeometric tests, and a repertoire-size bias correction was applied to TCR pairs. In a later analysis, false discovery rates were estimated by permuting HLA or CMV assignments 20 times. A later analysis grouped co-occurring TCRs with DBSCAN, adding TCRdist sequence similarity when clustering within HLA-allele-positive subsets. Repertoires with fewer than 30,000 or more than 120,000 public chains were left out of co-occurrence clustering, as were five repertoires with anomalous nucleotide sharing. TCRdb holds this immuneACCESS table with in-frame rearrangements only. Some clones are missing; in checked studies, unresolved V genes explain under half, and the rest has no known cause. V and J calls and clone size are as listed in that table; D and trimming were resolved from the DNA. In all, the sample holds around 150,000 clones, and 75% to 90% of those were seen once. About 4% of the sample is held by the ten biggest clonotypes.

The cohort comprised some 730 healthy bone marrow donors. At the time of sampling, every cohort member was nominally healthy, though immune exposures that went unrecorded were likely present. The donor tested CMV seropositive, placing the donor among the 289 seropositive members of the cohort. A peripheral blood sample was provided by each donor, and peripheral blood mononuclear cells were used for TCR beta sequencing. Genomic DNA extraction from the blood cell samples was performed with the Qiagen DNeasy Blood Extraction Kit. Concerning this clone itself: Its specific antigen is unknown. No base qualities exist here, and no much larger clone lies one base off it.

General conclusions and limits of the study: When HLA alleles, especially DR and DQ, strongly co-occurred, attributing TCR associations to individual alleles was difficult. The study gave a list of under 200 TCR beta chains associated with cytomegalovirus. A further reported finding was that TCR beta sequences accurately predicted the HLA-A and HLA-B alleles for most subjects in the first cohort. The only immune exposure information available for the cohort was CMV serostatus. According to a later genetic analysis, donors in an Asian-associated ancestry cluster had fewer N-insertions in productive TCRs than the roughly 700-donor mean. Because the 87-base-pair reads could not distinguish some IMGT-functional V segments, including TRBV6-2 and TRBV6-3, those segments were excluded. A group of highly shared sequence variants was considered likely to be a technical artifact of the sequencing pipeline. Correlated functional status among segregating V segments might be attributable to linkage disequilibrium, but an unknown experimental factor could not be ruled out. While some public TCRs were present in many individuals, most TCR sequences turned up only very rarely across donors. In a later analysis, TCR association rates were found to vary across HLA loci, with the most associated TCRs seen for DRB1 alleles and the fewest for HLA-C alleles. In vitro tests confirmed that a few of the cytomegalovirus-associated TCR beta chains recognize cytomegalovirus antigens. The authors suggested that the approach could potentially be generalized to other disease states and immunological phenotypes. Because some donors lacked HLA typing at each locus, the association tests relied only on the typed subset. In a later analysis, most CMV-associated TCR beta chains were found to appear HLA-restricted, with HLA associations seemingly driven largely by CMV exposure. Because counts were too low, under 20 rarely observed V segments, including chromosome 9 orphons, were left out of the earlier analysis of some 600 of the donors. Specific HLA alleles were associated with 15,000 to 20,000 TCR beta sequences at a false discovery rate of 0.05 in a later analysis. In this cohort, only TCR beta chains were sequenced, and detectable features were limited by the absence of alpha or paired-chain data. Compared with equally common non-associated chains, HLA-associated TCR beta chains in a later analysis were more clonally expanded and had lower generation probabilities. The classifier was reported to diagnose cytomegalovirus status with high specificity and sensitivity in both the original and validation cohorts. In an earlier analysis of some 550 of the donors, most TCR beta V segments were observed in productive rearrangements about 90% or about 30% of the time, broadly matching IMGT annotations. Presence/absence analyses assumed roughly uniform sequencing depth across donors, an assumption that may not hold. V-gene and J-gene trimming of TCR beta chains was associated with a missense DCLRE1C variant in a later genetic analysis, and the association was replicated in an independent cohort. Several of the top co-occurrence clusters appeared to be linked to parvovirus B19, influenza, CMV and Epstein-Barr virus, according to a later analysis.

The V and J segments used are TRBV6-5 and TRBJ2-3; TRBD2 is possibly the D segment (5 matching bases). Sequences were obtained from PBMCs. The receptor was derived from a man aged 50 to 59 in good health and CMV-seropositive. This receptor has the CDR3 CASRPSGDTQYF. The DNA sequence is given as TGTGCCAGCAGACCGAGCGGAGATACGCAGTATTTT.